The sequence of this T cell receptor (beta chain) was determined in a study of long-term antiretroviral therapy in people with HIV. Sequencing used immunoSEQ v3.0 at survey level. Some clones are missing from TCRdb's copy, which holds only in-frame ones; the method was immunoSEQ multiplex PCR. The sample lists 20,000 to 30,000 clones, 80% to 90% occurring once. Study conclusions and caveats: Spans of CDR3 length were tighter for HIV repertoires than for controls.

Details on this clone: What it binds is unknown.

The TCR sequence derives from a man aged 50-59 years with HIV. The sequencing here drew on unsorted PBMCs, taken 3 years after starting antiretroviral therapy.

The CDR3 DNA reads as TGCGCCAGCAGCCCCTTCTTGTCTGGCACAGATACGCAGTATTTT. Its protein product is CASSPFLSGTDTQYF. The chain recombines TRBV4-3 with TRBJ2-3; D is ambiguous. The germline V gene encodes CDR1 LGHNA and CDR2 YSLEER. V shed 4 bases and J shed 1 base, with 12 bases lying between them. The CDR3 totals 15 residues.